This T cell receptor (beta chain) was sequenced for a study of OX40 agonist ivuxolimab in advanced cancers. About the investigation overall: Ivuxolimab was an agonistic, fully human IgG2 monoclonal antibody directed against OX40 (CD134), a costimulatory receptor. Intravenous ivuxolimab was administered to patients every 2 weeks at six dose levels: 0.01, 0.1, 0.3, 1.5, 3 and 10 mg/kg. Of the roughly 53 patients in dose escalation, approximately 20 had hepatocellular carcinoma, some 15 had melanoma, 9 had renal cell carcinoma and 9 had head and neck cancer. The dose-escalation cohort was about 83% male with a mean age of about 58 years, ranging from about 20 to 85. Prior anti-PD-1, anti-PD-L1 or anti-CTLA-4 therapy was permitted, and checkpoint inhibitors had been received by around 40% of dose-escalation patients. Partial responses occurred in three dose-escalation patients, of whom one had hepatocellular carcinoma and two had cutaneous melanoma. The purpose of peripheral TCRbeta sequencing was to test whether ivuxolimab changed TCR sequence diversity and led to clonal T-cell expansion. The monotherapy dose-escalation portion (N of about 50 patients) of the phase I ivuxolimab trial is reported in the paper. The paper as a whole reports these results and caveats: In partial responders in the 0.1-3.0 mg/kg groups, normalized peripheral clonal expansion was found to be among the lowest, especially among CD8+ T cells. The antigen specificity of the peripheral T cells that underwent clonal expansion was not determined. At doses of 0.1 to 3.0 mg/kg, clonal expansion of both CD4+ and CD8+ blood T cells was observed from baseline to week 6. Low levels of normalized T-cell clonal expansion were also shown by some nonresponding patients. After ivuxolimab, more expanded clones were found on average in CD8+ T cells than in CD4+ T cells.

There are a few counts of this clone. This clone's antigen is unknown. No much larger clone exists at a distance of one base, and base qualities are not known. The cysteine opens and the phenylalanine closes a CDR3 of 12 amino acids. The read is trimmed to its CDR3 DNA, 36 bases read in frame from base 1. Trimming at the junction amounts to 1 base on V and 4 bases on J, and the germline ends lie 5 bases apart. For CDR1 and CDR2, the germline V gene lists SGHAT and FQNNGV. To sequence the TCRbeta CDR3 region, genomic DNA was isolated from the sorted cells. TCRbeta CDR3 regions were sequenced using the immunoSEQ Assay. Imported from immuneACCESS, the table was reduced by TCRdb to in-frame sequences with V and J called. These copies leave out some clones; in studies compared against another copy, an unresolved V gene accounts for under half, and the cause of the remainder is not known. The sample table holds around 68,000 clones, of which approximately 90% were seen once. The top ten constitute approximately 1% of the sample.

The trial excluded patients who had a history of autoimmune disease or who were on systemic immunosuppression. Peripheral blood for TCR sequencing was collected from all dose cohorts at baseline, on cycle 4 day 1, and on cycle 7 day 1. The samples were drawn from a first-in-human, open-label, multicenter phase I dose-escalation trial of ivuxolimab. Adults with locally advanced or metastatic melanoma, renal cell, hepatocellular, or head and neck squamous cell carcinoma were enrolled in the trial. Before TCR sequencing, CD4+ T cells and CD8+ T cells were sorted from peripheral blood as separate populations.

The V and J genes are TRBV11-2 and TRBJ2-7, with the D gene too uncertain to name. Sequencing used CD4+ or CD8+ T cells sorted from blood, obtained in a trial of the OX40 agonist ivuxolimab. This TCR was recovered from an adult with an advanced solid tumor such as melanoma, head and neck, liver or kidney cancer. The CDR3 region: CASSLVGYEQYF. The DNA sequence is TGTGCCAGCAGCTTAGTAGGGTACGAGCAGTACTTC. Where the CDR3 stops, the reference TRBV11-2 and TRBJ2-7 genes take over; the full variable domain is EAGVAQSPRYKIIEKRQSVAFWCNPISGHATLYWYQQILGQGPKLLIQFQNNGVVDDSQLPKDRFSAERLKGVDSTLKIQPAKLEDSAVYLCASSLVGYEQYFGPGTRLTVT.